Shown below are 20 T cell receptor beta chains from a single sample sequenced in a study of cytomegalovirus exposure and HLA in healthy donors. Primers included in the PCR were 60 Vbeta and 13 Jbeta primers. TCRdb's copy holds only in-frame clones and misses some; the assay was immunoSEQ multiplex PCR. Of roughly 38,000 clones in the sample, 85% to 95% were seen once. The sample was PBMCs. These receptors all come from a woman aged 18-29 years in good health and CMV-seronegative.

The chain employs TRBV25-1 and TRBJ1-2; maybe TRBD1 (6 bases). CDR3 length: 15 amino acids. V lost 7 bases and J 9 bases, leaving 24 bases between the germline ends. From germline, CDR1 is MGHDK and CDR2 SYGVNS. CDR3: CASKGDDGASSSYTF. CDR3 DNA: TGTGCCAGCAAGGGGGACGACGGTGCATCCTCCAGCTACACCTTC.

The rearrangement joins TRBV27 to TRBJ1-1; 8 bases line up with TRBD1. V shed 5 bases and J 6 bases; nucleotides not matched to a gene: 11. CDR1 is MNHEY and CDR2 is SMNVEV in the germline V gene (reference sequence). The CDR3 spans 15 residues. The CDR3 DNA reads as TGTGCCAGCAGTCCAAGACAGGGGAGCTTTCCTGAAGCTTTCTTT. This translates into CASSPRQGSFPEAFF.

This clone was counted only a few times. This chain uses TRBV27 with TRBJ2-7, with 10 bases that match TRBD1. Germline V gives CDR1 MNHEY, CDR2 SMNVEV (reference sequence). V was pared by 2 bases and J by 0 bases, with 4 bases of the junction left unmatched. CDR3 length: 16 residues. The CDR3 nucleotides are TGTGCCAGCAGTTTAAGAGGGACAGGGGCCTCCTACGAGCAGTACTTC. Protein product: CASSLRGTGASYEQYF.

The chain couples TRBV11-2 to TRBJ2-1, with D tentatively TRBD1 (5 bases). Trimming removed 1 base at V and 8 bases at J, with 12 bases between. CDR3 length equals 14 residues. CDR1 is SGHAT and CDR2 is FQNNGV in the germline V gene. This CDR3 is CASSLAGLGHEQFF. The CDR3, as DNA: TGTGCCAGCAGCTTAGCAGGGTTGGGGCATGAGCAGTTCTTC.

The chain is built from TRBV19 and TRBJ1-2, with a tentative D call TRBD1 (6 bases). Germline V CDR1 and CDR2: LNHDA, SQIVND (reference sequence). V gave up 3 bases and J gave up 2 bases, with 19 bases separating them. This CDR3 spans 17 amino acids. The DNA of the CDR3 is TGTGCCAGTAGTATTATGATCCCCACAACAGGGAACTATGGCTACACCTTC. As protein: CASSIMIPTTGNYGYTF.

The rearrangement uses TRBV7-9 and TRBJ1-2; possibly TRBD1 for D (5 bases). CDR3 length: 13 amino acids. In germline, CDR1 is SEHNR, CDR2 FQNEAQ (reference sequence). V lost 3 bases and J lost 6, with 11 bases in between. In DNA form, the CDR3 reads TGTGCCAGCAGCTTTACCAGGGATGATGGCTACACCTTC. It specifies CASSFTRDDGYTF.

V gene TRBV5-1 combines with J gene TRBJ2-3; weak D call: TRBD2 (6 bases). Germline V gene lookup returns CDR1 SGHRS and CDR2 YFSETQ. The ends were cut back, 5 bases at V and 2 bases at J, with 21 bases in the middle. The CDR3 has 17 amino acids. The CDR3 sequence: CASSFTDLRGTTDTQYF. CDR3 nucleotide sequence: TGCGCCAGCAGTTTTACGGACCTCCGGGGGACCACAGATACGCAGTATTTT.

This sequence joins TRBV5-1 and TRBJ2-3, with D possibly TRBD1 on 5 matching bases. The germline V and J ends were trimmed by 0 bases and 0 bases, with 8 bases remaining between them. The CDR3 sequence is 15 residues long. Germline CDR1 is SGHRS and CDR2 is YFSETQ. CDR3 protein: CASSLGQISTDTQYF. CDR3 DNA: TGCGCCAGCAGCTTGGGACAGATTAGCACAGATACGCAGTATTTT. The whole variable domain, filled in from reference TRBV5-1 and TRBJ2-3, reads KAGVTQTPRYLIKTRGQQVTLSCSPISGHRSVSWYQQTPGQGLQFLFEYFSETQRNKGNFPGRFSGRQFSNSRSEMNVSTLELGDSALYLCASSLGQISTDTQYFGPGTRLTVL.

This chain uses TRBV5-1 with TRBJ2-5; 13 nucleotides line up with TRBD2. J gave up 3 bases and V 7 bases, and 6 bases lay outside the gene matches. Per germline, CDR1 SGHRS and CDR2 YFSETQ. This CDR3 spans 15 amino acids. CDR3 sequence reads: CASGLAGDWEETQYF. The CDR3 nucleotides are TGCGCCAGCGGACTAGCGGGAGATTGGGAAGAGACCCAGTACTTC.

V usage is TRBV7-8 and J usage is TRBJ2-7; D remains unclear. V dropped 3 bases and J dropped 0 bases, with 18 bases sitting between them. CDR1 and CDR2 (germline): SGHVS, FQNEAQ. The CDR3 contains 17 residues. CDR3 sequence (DNA): TGTGCCAGCAGCTTTTTTCGATCGGGTGAGAGCTCCTACGAGCAGTACTTC. This sequence encodes CASSFFRSGESSYEQYF.

The gene calls are TRBV27 and TRBJ1-3; possibly TRBD1 for D (6 bases). Trimming removed 5 bases at V and 0 bases at J, with 11 bases between. Germline V lookup: CDR1 MNHEY, CDR2 SMNVEV (reference sequence). This CDR3 spans 15 amino acids. The CDR3 nucleotides read TGTGCCAGCAGTCCTCAACAGGGCTCTGGAAACACCATATATTTT. Translating it yields CASSPQQGSGNTIYF.

In DNA, the CDR3 is TGTGCCAGCAGTGTCATTTACGAGCAGTACTTC. This codes for CASSVIYEQYF. V and J are TRBV28 and TRBJ2-7; no clear D. This CDR3 is 11 amino acids long. V was pared by 5 bases and J by 4 bases, with 6 bases between. Germline V lookup: CDR1 MDHEN, CDR2 SYDVKM.

This rearrangement joins TRBV7-2 to TRBJ2-7; 11 bases agree with TRBD2. V shed 4 bases, J shed 4 bases, and the junction held 6 bases outside the gene matches. The CDR3 spans 15 residues. Germline V gives CDR1 SGHTA, CDR2 FQGNSA. For the CDR3, the DNA is TGTGCCAGCAGCTACCTAGCGGGGGGCCCTTACGAGCAGTACTTC. The encoded protein is CASSYLAGGPYEQYF.

The chain employs TRBV7-9 and TRBJ2-6; 10 bases line up with TRBD1. Trimming took 8 bases from V and 0 from J; bases not matched to a gene: 1. The CDR3 extends over 15 amino acids. CDR1 and CDR2 (germline): SEHNR, FQNEAQ (reference sequence). CDR3 nucleotides: TGTGCCAGCCGGACAGGGGGCTCTGGGGCCAACGTCCTGACTTTC. This encodes CASRTGGSGANVLTF.

The chain carries TRBV4-2 and TRBJ1-3; D not certain. The CDR3 totals 16 residues. Trimming left V 1 base short and J 0 bases short, with 10 bases between. CDR1 and CDR2 from the germline V gene are LGHNA and YNFKEQ. The CDR3 nucleotides are TGTGCCAGCAGCCAAGCTGGTGCACTCTCTGGAAACACCATATATTTT. It translates to CASSQAGALSGNTIYF.

This clone occurred once. The gene calls are TRBV4-1 and TRBJ1-6; 7 bases are shared with TRBD1. From germline, CDR1 is MGHRA and CDR2 YSYEKL. Trimming removed 0 bases from V and 9 bases from J; junction bases left unmatched: 11. The length of the CDR3 is 17 residues. CDR3 coding DNA: TGCGCCAGCAGCCAAGAAGGGCCGGGCGCAGGGGGTTCACCCCTCCACTTT. Protein: CASSQEGPGAGGSPLHF.

This chain uses TRBV7-9 with TRBJ1-4; 8 bases match TRBD1. The CDR3 runs 17 residues. Trimming at V came to 1 base and at J to 8 bases, leaving 12 bases not matched to a gene. From germline, CDR1 is SEHNR and CDR2 FQNEAQ (reference sequence). CDR3 in DNA: TGTGCCAGCAGCTTAGGTATATGGCAGGGGGCGAAGGAAAAACTGTTTTTT. This gives the protein CASSLGIWQGAKEKLFF. The full variable domain, in which reference TRBV7-9 and TRBJ1-4 provide the parts outside the CDR3, is DTGVSQNPRHKITKRGQNVTFRCDPISEHNRLYWYRQTLGQGPEFLTYFQNEAQLEKSRLLSDRFSAERPKGSFSTLEIQRTEQGDSAMYLCASSLGIWQGAKEKLFFGSGTQLSVL.

The chain combines TRBV5-1 with TRBJ2-7, with TRBD2 matching over 7 bases. This CDR3 is built from 14 residues. Per the germline V gene, CDR1 is SGHRS and CDR2 is YFSETQ. The J segment lost 3 bases and the V segment lost 0 bases, leaving 3 bases of the junction unmatched. CDR3 sequence: CASSLGEGSYEQYF. CDR3 DNA: TGCGCCAGCAGCTTGGGGGAGGGGAGCTACGAGCAGTACTTC.

V is TRBV28 and J is TRBJ2-3; D is ambiguous. Germline V gives CDR1 MDHEN, CDR2 SYDVKM. V was cut by 2 bases and J by 5 bases, with 14 bases left in between. The CDR3 is 15 amino acids. The CDR3 coding sequence is TGTGCCAGCAGTTTACAGGAATTCCGCCAAGATACGCAGTATTTT. It is translated as CASSLQEFRQDTQYF.

The chain uses TRBV25-1 and TRBJ1-4; a weak D match, TRBD1 (6 bases). The CDR3 has 17 residues. The ends were cut back, 4 bases at V and 5 bases at J, with 20 bases in the middle. Germline assignment: CDR1 MGHDK and CDR2 SYGVNS. The CDR3 protein is CASSATQTAGANEKLFF. The CDR3 nucleotides are TGTGCCAGCAGTGCAACTCAAACGGCGGGGGCGAATGAAAAACTGTTTTTT.